This T cell receptor (beta chain) was obtained from a study of cytomegalovirus exposure and HLA in healthy donors. Study details: Early released data had around 79 million unique TCRs, all coming from HLA-typed donors. Study-level findings and limits: DRB1 had the most TCR associations and HLA-C the fewest, a later analysis found, with rates varying by HLA locus. Cytomegalovirus-associated TCR beta chains were listed, numbering 150 to 200.

On this clone: Antigen: not known.

Healthy bone marrow donors made up the donors. The PCR was carried out with 60 Vbeta primers and 13 Jbeta primers. Profiled with immunoSEQ multiplex PCR; TCRdb holds only in-frame clones, not every one. The sample's table shows approximately 170,000 clones. Sequenced material: PBMCs. The receptor comes from a woman younger than 30 in good health and CMV-seropositive.

The CDR3 loop reads CASSPRHPNTEAFF. The DNA of the CDR3 is TGTGCCAGCAGCCCCCGACACCCGAACACTGAAGCTTTCTTT. The rearrangement uses TRBV7-2 and TRBJ1-1, with D unclear. Germline V gene lookup returns CDR1 SGHTA and CDR2 FQGNSA. The CDR3 is 14 amino acids. The V gene lost 5 bases and the J gene lost 1 base, with 11 bases spanning the gap.